Shown below are 13 T cell receptor beta chains from a single sample sequenced in a study of T cells in localized non-small cell lung cancer. Some clones are missing from TCRdb's copy, which holds only in-frame ones; the method was immunoSEQ multiplex PCR. The table records approximately 2,000 clones, approximately 36% of them present only once. The sample consisted of lung tumor tissue, taken before any cancer treatment. The receptor source for this set is a female donor older than 55 with stage I lung adenocarcinoma.

This clone appeared a few times. The V and J genes are TRBV6-1 and TRBJ1-2; 8 bases align to TRBD1. The CDR3 contains 13 residues. Germline CDR1 is MNHNS and CDR2 is SASEGT. The ends lost 1 base at V and 12 bases at J; junction bases unmatched: 7. In nucleotides, the CDR3 is TGTGCCAGCAGTGAAGTTGGACAGGGTGTAAACACCTTC. Its protein is CASSEVGQGVNTF.

By proportion, this clone is large. The V gene is TRBV11-3, the J gene TRBJ1-1, with a tentative D call TRBD1 (6 bases). There are 15 residues in the CDR3. Germline lookup yields CDR1 SGHNT and CDR2 YENEEA. V was pared by 5 bases and J by 1 base, with 14 bases between. The CDR3 here is CASSPSATGNTEAFF. The CDR3 nucleotides read TGTGCCAGCAGCCCGTCCGCGACAGGGAACACTGAAGCTTTCTTT.

The V call is TRBV9, the J call TRBJ2-5, with D possibly TRBD2 on 7 matching bases. The CDR3 covers 16 residues. CDR1 is SGDLS and CDR2 is YYNGEE in the germline V gene. Trimming left V 2 bases short and J 0 bases short, with 14 bases between. The CDR3 here is CASSVLGGGYQETQYF. CDR3 DNA: TGTGCCAGCAGCGTTCTCGGCGGGGGCTACCAAGAGACCCAGTACTTC.

V usage is TRBV6-8 and J usage is TRBJ1-2; 9 bases align to TRBD1. Germline CDR1 reads MNHGY; CDR2 reads SAAAGT. J lost 1 base, V lost 5 bases, and 2 bases had no gene match. The CDR3 runs to 14 residues. The CDR3 protein is CASSRTGVNYGYTF. CDR3 DNA sequence: TGTGCCAGCAGTCGGACAGGGGTTAACTATGGCTACACCTTC.

DNA of the CDR3: TGTGCCAGTAGTATAGAGGACAGTCGTGTTGGAAACACCATATATTTT. It specifies CASSIEDSRVGNTIYF. The chain links TRBV19 to TRBJ1-3, with D maybe TRBD1 (6 bases). Germline lookup yields CDR1 LNHDA and CDR2 SQIVND (reference sequence). Deletions cut 0 bases from V and 3 bases from J, with 12 bases between. The CDR3 totals 16 residues.

This clone turned up a few times. V and J are TRBV9 and TRBJ1-2; no clear D gene. The germline V gene has CDR1 SGDLS and CDR2 YYNGEE. The CDR3 contains 14 residues. The germline V and J ends were trimmed by 0 bases and 12 bases, with 18 bases remaining between them. CDR3 protein: CASSVAATHSENTF. In nucleotides, the CDR3 is TGTGCCAGCAGCGTAGCCGCTACACATTCAGAAAACACCTTC.

CDR3 sequence: CASSNVGEADTQYF. DNA for the CDR3: TGTGCCAGCTCAAACGTGGGAGAGGCAGATACGCAGTATTTT. The V and J genes are TRBV18 and TRBJ2-3, with D possibly matching TRBD2 (5 bases). This CDR3 comprises 14 residues. Trimming removed 5 bases from V and 4 bases from J, with 13 bases in between. In germline, CDR1 is KGHSH, CDR2 LQKENI.

The DNA of the CDR3 is TGTGCCAGCAGTTACTCGACATCAGGGCACCGTCAGCCCCAGCATTTT. Translated, it gives CASSYSTSGHRQPQHF. The rearrangement uses TRBV6-8 and TRBJ1-5; D may be TRBD1 (5 bases). V was clipped by 0 bases and J by 6 bases, with 15 bases between them. The CDR3 sequence is 16 residues long. Germline V CDR1 and CDR2: MNHGY, SAAAGT.

V usage is TRBV12-5 and J usage is TRBJ1-5; D remains unclear. Trimming left V 5 bases short and J 8 bases short, with 16 bases between. The CDR3 spans 14 residues. The germline CDR1 and CDR2 sequences are LGHNT and FRNRAP. The CDR3 DNA follows: TGTGCTAGTGGTCCCGGTAATGGGTGGGAGCCCCAGCATTTT. It yields the protein CASGPGNGWEPQHF.

This clone ranks as medium-sized. This CDR3 is CASSFGQGIGGTEAFF. DNA for the CDR3: TGTGCCAGCAGCTTTGGCCAGGGAATAGGGGGCACTGAAGCTTTCTTT. The V and J genes are TRBV11-3 and TRBJ1-1, with a possible D match to TRBD1 (6 bases). This CDR3 region has 16 residues. Germline CDR1 reads SGHNT; CDR2 reads YENEEA. The V end lost 3 bases, the J end lost 4 bases, and 18 bases lay between the germline ends.

For the CDR3, the DNA is TGTGCCAGTAGTACCCGGGTGTTCCGGGGCCAAGAGACCCAGTACTTC. It encodes CASSTRVFRGQETQYF. This rearrangement joins TRBV19 to TRBJ2-5, with a possible D match to TRBD2 (5 bases). Per germline, CDR1 LNHDA and CDR2 SQIVND (reference sequence). V shed 4 bases and J shed 1 base, with 16 bases lying between them. The CDR3 spans 16 residues.

This chain uses TRBV6-8 with TRBJ2-4, with 10 bases aligning to TRBD2. The CDR3 is made up of 18 amino acids. The germline V gene has CDR1 MNHGY and CDR2 SAAAGT. The ends lost 10 bases at V and 1 base at J; junction bases unmatched: 16. The CDR3 sequence: CAITGLAGDAVAKNIQYF. The CDR3 DNA follows: TGTGCCATTACCGGGCTAGCGGGGGACGCCGTGGCCAAAAACATTCAGTACTTC.

The chain has TRBV19 and TRBJ2-7; perhaps TRBD2 as D (5 bases). Trimming took 1 base from V and 3 from J, leaving 10 bases between them. CDR3 size: 14 residues. Per the germline V gene, CDR1 is LNHDA and CDR2 is SQIVND (reference sequence). The CDR3 nucleotides are TGTGCCAGTAGTATAGGTGCGGGTCGCTACGAGCAGTACTTC. Translated, it gives CASSIGAGRYEQYF.